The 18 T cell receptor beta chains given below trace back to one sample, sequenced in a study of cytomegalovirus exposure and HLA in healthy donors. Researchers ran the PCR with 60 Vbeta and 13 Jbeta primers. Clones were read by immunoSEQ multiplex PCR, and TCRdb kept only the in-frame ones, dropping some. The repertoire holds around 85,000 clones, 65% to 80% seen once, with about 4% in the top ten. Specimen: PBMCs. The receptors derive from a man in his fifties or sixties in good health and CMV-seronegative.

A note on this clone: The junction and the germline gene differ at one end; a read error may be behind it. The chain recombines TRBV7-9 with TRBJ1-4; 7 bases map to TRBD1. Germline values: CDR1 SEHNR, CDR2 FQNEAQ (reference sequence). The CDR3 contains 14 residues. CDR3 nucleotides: TGTTCCAGCAGCCCCCCAGGGGGAAGGGAAAAACTGTTTTTT. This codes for CSSSPPGGREKLFF.

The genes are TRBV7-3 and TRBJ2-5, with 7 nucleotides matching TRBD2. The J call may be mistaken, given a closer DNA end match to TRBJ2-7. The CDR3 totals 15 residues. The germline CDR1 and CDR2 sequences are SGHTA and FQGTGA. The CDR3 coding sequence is TGTGCCAGCAGCTTCTGGGGGGGACCCTCCTACGAGCAGTACTTC. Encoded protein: CASSFWGGPSYEQYF.

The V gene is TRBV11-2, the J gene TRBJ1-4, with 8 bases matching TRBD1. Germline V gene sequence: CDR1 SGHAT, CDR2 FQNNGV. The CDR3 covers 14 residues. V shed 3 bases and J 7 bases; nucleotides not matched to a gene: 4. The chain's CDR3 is CASSFNRGSEKLFF. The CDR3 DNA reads TGTGCCAGCAGCTTTAACAGGGGGAGTGAAAAACTGTTTTTT.

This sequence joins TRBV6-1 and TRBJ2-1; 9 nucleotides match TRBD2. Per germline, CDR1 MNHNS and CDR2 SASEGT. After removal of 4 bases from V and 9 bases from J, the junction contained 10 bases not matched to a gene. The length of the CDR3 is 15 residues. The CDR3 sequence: CASSGGRGGQGEQFF. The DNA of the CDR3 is TGTGCCAGCAGTGGAGGGCGGGGGGGCCAGGGTGAGCAGTTCTTC.

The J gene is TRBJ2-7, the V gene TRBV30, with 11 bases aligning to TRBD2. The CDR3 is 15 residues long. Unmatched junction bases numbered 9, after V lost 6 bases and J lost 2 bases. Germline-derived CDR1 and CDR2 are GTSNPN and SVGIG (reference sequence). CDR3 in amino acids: CACTSGGPPPYEQYF. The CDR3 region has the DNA TGTGCCTGCACTAGCGGGGGACCGCCCCCCTACGAGCAGTACTTC.

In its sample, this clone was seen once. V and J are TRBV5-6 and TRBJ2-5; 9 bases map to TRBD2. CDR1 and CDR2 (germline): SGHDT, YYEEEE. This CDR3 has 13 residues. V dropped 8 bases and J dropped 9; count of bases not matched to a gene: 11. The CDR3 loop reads CASSPGSGGPQYF. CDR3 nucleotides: TGTGCCAGTAGCCCCGGTAGCGGGGGCCCCCAGTACTTC.

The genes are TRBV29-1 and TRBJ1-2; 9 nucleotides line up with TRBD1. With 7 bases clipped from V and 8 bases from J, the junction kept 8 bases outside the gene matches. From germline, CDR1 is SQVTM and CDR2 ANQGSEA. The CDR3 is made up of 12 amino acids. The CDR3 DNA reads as TGCAGCGCAGGTCCGGGGACAGGGGGCTACACCTTC. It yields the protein CSAGPGTGGYTF.

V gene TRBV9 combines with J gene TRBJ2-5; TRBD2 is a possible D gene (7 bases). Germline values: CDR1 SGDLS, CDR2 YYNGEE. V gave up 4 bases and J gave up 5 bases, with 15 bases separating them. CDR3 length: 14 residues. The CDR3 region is CASSRGGDGETQYF. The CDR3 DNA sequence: TGTGCCAGCAGCAGAGGGGGGGACGGTGAGACCCAGTACTTC.

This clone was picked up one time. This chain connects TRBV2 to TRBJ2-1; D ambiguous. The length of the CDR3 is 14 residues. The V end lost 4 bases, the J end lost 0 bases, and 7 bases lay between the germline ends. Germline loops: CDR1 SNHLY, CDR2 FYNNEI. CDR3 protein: CASSASVSYNEQFF. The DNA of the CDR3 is TGTGCCAGCAGTGCATCAGTCTCCTACAATGAGCAGTTCTTC.

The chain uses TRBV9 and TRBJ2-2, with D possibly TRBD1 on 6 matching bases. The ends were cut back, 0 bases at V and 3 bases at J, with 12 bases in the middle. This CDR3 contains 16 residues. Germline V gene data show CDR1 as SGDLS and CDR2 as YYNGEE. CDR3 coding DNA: TGTGCCAGCAGCGTAGGGTACAGGGAGTACACCGGGGAGCTGTTTTTT. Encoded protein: CASSVGYREYTGELFF.

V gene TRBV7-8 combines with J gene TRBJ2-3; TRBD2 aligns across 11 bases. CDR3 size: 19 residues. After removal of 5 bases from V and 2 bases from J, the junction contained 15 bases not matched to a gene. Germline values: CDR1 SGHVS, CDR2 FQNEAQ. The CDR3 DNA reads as TGTGCCAGCAGCCCCCGGATACTAGCGGGGGTCCCATTCACAGATACGCAGTATTTT. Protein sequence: CASSPRILAGVPFTDTQYF.

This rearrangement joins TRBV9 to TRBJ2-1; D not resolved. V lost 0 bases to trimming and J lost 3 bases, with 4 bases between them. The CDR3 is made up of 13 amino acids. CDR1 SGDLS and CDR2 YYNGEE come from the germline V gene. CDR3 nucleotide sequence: TGTGCCAGCAGCGTAGCCGGCTACAATGAGCAGTTCTTC. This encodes CASSVAGYNEQFF.

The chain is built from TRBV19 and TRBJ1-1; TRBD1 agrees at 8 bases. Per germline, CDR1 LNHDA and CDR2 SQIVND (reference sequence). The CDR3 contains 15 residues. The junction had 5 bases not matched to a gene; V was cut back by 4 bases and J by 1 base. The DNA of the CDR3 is TGTGCCAGTAGTACGGCCGGACAGGGGAACACTGAAGCTTTCTTT. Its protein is CASSTAGQGNTEAFF.

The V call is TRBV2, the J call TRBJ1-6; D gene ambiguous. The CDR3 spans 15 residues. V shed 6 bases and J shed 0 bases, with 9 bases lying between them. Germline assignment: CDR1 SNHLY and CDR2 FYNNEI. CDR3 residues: CASRHESSYNSPLHF. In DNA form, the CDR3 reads TGTGCCAGCAGGCACGAGAGCTCCTATAATTCACCCCTCCACTTT. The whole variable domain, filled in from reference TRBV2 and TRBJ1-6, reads EPEVTQTPSHQVTQMGQEVILRCVPISNHLYFYWYRQILGQKVEFLVSFYNNEISEKSEIFDDQFSVERPDGSNFTLKIRSTKLEDSAMYFCASRHESSYNSPLHFGNGTRLTVT.

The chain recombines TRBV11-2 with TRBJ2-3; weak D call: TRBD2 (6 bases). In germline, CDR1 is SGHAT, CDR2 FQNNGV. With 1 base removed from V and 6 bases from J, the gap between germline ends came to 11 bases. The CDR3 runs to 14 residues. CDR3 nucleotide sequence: TGTGCCAGCAGCTTAGCGGGGGAGAGGGATACGCAGTATTTT. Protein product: CASSLAGERDTQYF.

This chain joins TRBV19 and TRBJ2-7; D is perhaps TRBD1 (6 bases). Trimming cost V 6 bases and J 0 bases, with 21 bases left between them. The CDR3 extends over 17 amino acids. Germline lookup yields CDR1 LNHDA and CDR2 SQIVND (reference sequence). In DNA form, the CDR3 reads TGTGCCAGTAGCACGAATGTAGACAGGTTTCGCTCCTACGAGCAGTACTTC. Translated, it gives CASSTNVDRFRSYEQYF. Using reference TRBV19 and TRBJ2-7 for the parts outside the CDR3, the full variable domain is DGGITQSPKYLFRKEGQNVTLSCEQNLNHDAMYWYRQDPGQGLRLIYYSQIVNDFQKGDIAEGYSVSREKKESFPLTVTSAQKNPTAFYLCASSTNVDRFRSYEQYFGPGTRLTVT.

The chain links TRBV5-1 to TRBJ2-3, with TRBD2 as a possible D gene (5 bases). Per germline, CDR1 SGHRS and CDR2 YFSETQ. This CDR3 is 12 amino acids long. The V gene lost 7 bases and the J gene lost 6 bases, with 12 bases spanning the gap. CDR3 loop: CASEEPGDTQYF. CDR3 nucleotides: TGCGCCAGCGAGGAGCCGGGGGATACGCAGTATTTT. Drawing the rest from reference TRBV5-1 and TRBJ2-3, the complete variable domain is KAGVTQTPRYLIKTRGQQVTLSCSPISGHRSVSWYQQTPGQGLQFLFEYFSETQRNKGNFPGRFSGRQFSNSRSEMNVSTLELGDSALYLCASEEPGDTQYFGPGTRLTVL.

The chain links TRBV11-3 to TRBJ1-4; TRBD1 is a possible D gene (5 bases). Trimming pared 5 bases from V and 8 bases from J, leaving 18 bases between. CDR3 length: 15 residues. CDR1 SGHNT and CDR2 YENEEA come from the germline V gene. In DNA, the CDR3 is TGTGCCAGCAGCCAGCCGGGGGAGGTCGGAGAAAAACTGTTTTTT. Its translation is CASSQPGEVGEKLFF.